The rows below give T cell receptor beta chains drawn from one sample of a study of blood T cells in healthy people across ages. TCRdb analysed the 5' RACE reads with MiXCR anew, one entry per CDR3 protein. Among some 1,000,000 distinct CDR3 sequences, 20% to 25% were seen once, and the ten largest hold approximately 0.71%. These data also featured in a second study, about T cells of mothers and their children.

Material: blood. These receptors came from a girl aged 2 to 9 in good health. CDR3s include the opening cysteine and the closing phenylalanine or tryptophan. The order of the fields is CDR3 protein, CDR3 length, J gene, D gene, V gene. D genes are given only for firm matches.

CDR3aa: CASSSPDFYEQYF; len: 13; j_gene: TRBJ2-7; d_gene: NA; v_gene: TRBV6-5
CDR3aa: CSVEDLSGEKLFF; len: 13; j_gene: TRBJ1-4; d_gene: NA; v_gene: TRBV29-1
CDR3aa: CASSSRPSSNQPQHF; len: 15; j_gene: TRBJ1-5; d_gene: NA; v_gene: TRBV27
CDR3aa: CASSQVGGIRAFF; len: 13; j_gene: TRBJ1-1; d_gene: NA; v_gene: TRBV14
CDR3aa: CASTALGQGLYEQYF; len: 15; j_gene: TRBJ2-7; d_gene: TRBD1; v_gene: TRBV28
CDR3aa: CASSPRTSAHEQYF; len: 14; j_gene: TRBJ2-7; d_gene: TRBD2; v_gene: TRBV13
CDR3aa: CSVEDWASGRYYEQYF; len: 16; j_gene: NA; d_gene: TRBD2; v_gene: TRBV29-1
CDR3aa: CASRATGLETQYF; len: 13; j_gene: TRBJ2-5; d_gene: NA; v_gene: TRBV12-3/TRBV12-4
CDR3aa: CSARFSNEQFF; len: 11; j_gene: NA; d_gene: NA; v_gene: TRBV20-1
CDR3aa: CSARDSGPKAITNEKLFF; len: 18; j_gene: TRBJ1-4; d_gene: NA; v_gene: TRBV20-1
CDR3aa: CASSFESAGITDTQYF; len: 16; j_gene: TRBJ2-3; d_gene: NA; v_gene: TRBV12-3/TRBV12-4
CDR3aa: CSARRESGEKLFF; len: 13; j_gene: TRBJ1-4; d_gene: NA; v_gene: TRBV20-1
CDR3aa: CASSLATIAGGRSSYNEQFF; len: 20; j_gene: TRBJ2-1; d_gene: TRBD2; v_gene: TRBV12-3/TRBV12-4
CDR3aa: CSVVAELSPSYEQYF; len: 15; j_gene: TRBJ2-7; d_gene: NA; v_gene: TRBV29-1
CDR3aa: CSVEEFSGSTDTQYF; len: 15; j_gene: TRBJ2-3; d_gene: TRBD2; v_gene: TRBV29-1
CDR3aa: CASQLVEEKLFF; len: 12; j_gene: TRBJ1-4; d_gene: NA; v_gene: TRBV7-9
CDR3aa: CSAGSGFEQYF; len: 11; j_gene: TRBJ2-7; d_gene: NA; v_gene: TRBV20-1
CDR3aa: CSARDREIAKNIQYF; len: 15; j_gene: TRBJ2-4; d_gene: NA; v_gene: TRBV20-1
CDR3aa: CSARVGLARDEQYF; len: 14; j_gene: TRBJ2-7; d_gene: NA; v_gene: TRBV20-1
CDR3aa: CSVVSESSANYGYTF; len: 15; j_gene: TRBJ1-2; d_gene: NA; v_gene: TRBV29-1
CDR3aa: CASSLEQGWETQYF; len: 14; j_gene: TRBJ2-5; d_gene: NA; v_gene: TRBV11-2
CDR3aa: CASSEQSQGYTF; len: 12; j_gene: TRBJ1-2; d_gene: NA; v_gene: TRBV11-2
CDR3aa: CATSRDNYGYTF; len: 12; j_gene: TRBJ1-2; d_gene: NA; v_gene: TRBV10-2
CDR3aa: CATSDSLAGGQETQYF; len: 16; j_gene: TRBJ2-5; d_gene: TRBD2; v_gene: TRBV7-3
CDR3aa: CSAGGGSSVDTQYF; len: 14; j_gene: TRBJ2-3; d_gene: TRBD2; v_gene: TRBV20-1
CDR3aa: CASSAPRGQRTYNEQFF; len: 17; j_gene: TRBJ2-1; d_gene: NA; v_gene: TRBV11-2
CDR3aa: CASSLSSGSADTQYF; len: 15; j_gene: TRBJ2-3; d_gene: TRBD2; v_gene: TRBV7-3
CDR3aa: CASSKVVGQATQETQYF; len: 17; j_gene: TRBJ2-5; d_gene: NA; v_gene: TRBV21-1
CDR3aa: CASSQEGGMNTEAFF; len: 15; j_gene: TRBJ1-1; d_gene: NA; v_gene: TRBV4-2